This TCR beta chain was profiled in a study of beta chain features in type 1 diabetes. Points from the study as a whole: Across all four CD4+ subsets, people with type 1 diabetes showed modestly shorter TCRB CDR3s.

On average, the one heparinised blood draw given by each donor was 90 to 150 mL. The sequenced template was cDNA made from the entire isolated RNA. Generated by immunoSEQ multiplex PCR, the TCRdb table keeps only in-frame clones and is missing some. The data hold approximately 150,000 clones, with roughly 10% observed a single time. This clone was counted a few times. What it binds is unknown. This sequence originates from a man between 18 and 29 years old in good health. Sequencing input: naive CD4+ T cells from blood.

The CDR3 DNA reads TGTGCCAGCAGCCCTGGACTGGACAATGAGCAGTTCTTC. Translating it yields CASSPGLDNEQFF. This sequence joins TRBV7-7 and TRBJ2-1, with a possible D match to TRBD2 (5 bases). The germline V and J ends were trimmed by 5 bases and 5 bases, with 10 bases remaining between them. The CDR3 consists of 13 residues. Per germline, CDR1 SSHAT and CDR2 FNYEAQ (reference sequence).